Sequencing of this T cell receptor beta chain was carried out in a study of control samples from healthy donors and cancer patients. Sequencing used immunoSEQ multiplex PCR; TCRdb keeps in-frame clones, though not all of them. The table lists 130,000 to 150,000 clones, about 90% of them singletons, with about 3.2% in the top ten. V was shortened by 6 bases and J by 4 bases, with 19 bases between the two germline ends. CDR3 size: 15 residues. CDR1 is ENHRY and CDR2 is SYGVKD in the germline V gene. This clonotype originated in a man younger than 40 in good health. Sequenced sample: blood. The chain employs TRBV10-3 and TRBJ2-7; D is unresolved. The CDR3 spells CAIRDSPRAPYEQYF. The CDR3, as DNA: TGTGCCATCAGGGATAGCCCCCGGGCACCTTACGAGCAGTACTTC.